The sequence of this TCR beta chain was determined in a study of T cells in Graves' hyperthyroidism and ophthalmopathy. Study-wide points: Ophthalmopathy was distinguished from stable hyperthyroidism by 13 V-J signatures. Blood also contained most expanded thyroid clonotypes above 0.001.

The CDR3 runs 16 residues. V was trimmed by 5 bases and J by 0 bases, leaving 16 bases between them. Germline V gives CDR1 SGDLS, CDR2 YYNGEE. TCR beta CDR3 regions were amplified from RNA. Researchers ran a first-round RT-PCR on the TCR CDR3 using the HTBI primer set. TCRdb passed the multiplex PCR reads through MiXCR, listing each CDR3 protein once. The table lists around 300,000 distinct CDR3 sequences, about an eighth of them singletons. Newly diagnosed hyperthyroidism, duration under 2 months, in patients aged 18 to 65. This blood was taken when hyperthyroidism was first diagnosed, before any ophthalmopathy symptoms existed. About this clonotype: Its matching antigen is unknown.

The clonotype originates from a woman aged 30 to 39 with Graves' hyperthyroidism that later progressed to Graves' ophthalmopathy. The chain uses TRBV9 and TRBJ2-3; possibly TRBD1 or TRBD2 for D (6 bases each). Sequenced sample: blood. CDR3 bases: TGTGCCAGCAGTCCTACGGAGGGGGGAAGCACAGATACGCAGTATTTT. It encodes CASSPTEGGSTDTQYF.